This T cell receptor (beta chain) derives from a study of human T cells and chemical hapten exposure. Trimming removed 7 bases from V and 5 bases from J; junction bases left unmatched: 3. The length of the CDR3 is 13 residues. Looked up from germline, CDR1 is LNHNV and CDR2 is YYDKDF (reference sequence). Noted time point: patch test 1, 2 weeks after DPC sensitization. The treatment was: therapeutic diphenylcyclopropenone sensitization with weekly scalp DPC. TCRdb processed the RACE reads anew with MiXCR; each CDR3 protein has one entry. This sample has around 160,000 distinct CDR3 sequences, with about 14% found just once. This clonotype appeared many times.

Specimen: whole blood, collected in connection with sensitization to the hapten diphenylcyclopropenone (DPC). The V call is TRBV15, the J call TRBJ2-7; 12 bases are a match to TRBD2. This clonotype was sampled from a woman younger than 45 with alopecia areata. Some clones in this sample may be carry-over from other donors' samples. CDR3: CATKLAGGDEQYF. The CDR3 DNA reads as TGTGCCACCAAACTAGCGGGGGGAGACGAGCAGTACTTC.